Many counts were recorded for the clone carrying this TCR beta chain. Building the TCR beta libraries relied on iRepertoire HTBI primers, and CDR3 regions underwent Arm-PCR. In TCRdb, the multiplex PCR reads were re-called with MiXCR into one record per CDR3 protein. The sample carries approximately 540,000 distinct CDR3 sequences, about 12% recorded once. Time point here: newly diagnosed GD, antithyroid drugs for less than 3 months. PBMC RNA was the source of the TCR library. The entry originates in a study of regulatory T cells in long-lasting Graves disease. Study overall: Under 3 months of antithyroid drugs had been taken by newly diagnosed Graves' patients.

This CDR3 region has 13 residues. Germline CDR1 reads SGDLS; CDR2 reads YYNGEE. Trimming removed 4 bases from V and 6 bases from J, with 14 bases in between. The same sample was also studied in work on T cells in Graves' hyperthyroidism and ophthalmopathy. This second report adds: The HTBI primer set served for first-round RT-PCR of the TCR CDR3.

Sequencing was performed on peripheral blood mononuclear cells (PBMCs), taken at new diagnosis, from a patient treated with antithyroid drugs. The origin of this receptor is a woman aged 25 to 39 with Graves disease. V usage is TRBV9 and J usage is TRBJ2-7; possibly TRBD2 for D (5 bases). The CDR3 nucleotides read TGTGCCAGCAGCACCTGGGGAGTAAGCGAGCAGTACTTC. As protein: CASSTWGVSEQYF.